This TCR beta chain was sequenced for a study of blood T cell repertoires in COVID-19. About the study: COVID-19 samples, acute and convalescent, were from the United States, Italy and Spain. The analysed material was cDNA or gDNA that came from T cells, B-cell-depleted T cells, or PBMCs.

A single count supports this clone. CDR1 and CDR2 (germline): SGHAT, FQNNGV. Losses at the gene ends were 5 bases for V and 3 bases for J; bases not matched to a gene: 7. The CDR3 has 14 residues. Per the original methods: From reference gene primer amplification, estimates of nucleated cell counts were derived. Sequencing used immunoSEQ multiplex PCR; TCRdb keeps in-frame clones, though not all of them. Clonal size and the V and J genes are those of that table, whereas D and trimming came from the DNA. The sample has some 460,000 clones; roughly 91% are singletons. Material for sequencing was peripheral blood. This clonotype was sampled from a woman aged 25-40 years with acute or convalescent COVID-19. This sequence joins TRBV11-2 and TRBJ2-7; 7 bases align to TRBD1. The CDR3 sequence: CASSRGTAIYEQYF. The CDR3 DNA reads TGTGCCAGCAGCCGAGGGACAGCCATCTACGAGCAGTACTTC.